These 8 T cell receptor beta chains originate from one sample sequenced in a study of regulatory T cells in long-lasting Graves disease. Time point noted: newly diagnosed GD, antithyroid drugs for less than 3 months. PBMC-extracted RNA yielded the TCR library. HTBI primers from iRepertoire and Arm-PCR of CDR3 regions yielded the TCR beta libraries. TCRdb redid the calling of the multiplex PCR reads with MiXCR, one entry per CDR3 protein. This sample has 400,000 to 500,000 distinct CDR3 sequences, with about 15% found just once. These data were also reused for a study on T cells in Graves' hyperthyroidism and ophthalmopathy.

The input for sequencing was peripheral blood mononuclear cells (PBMCs), taken at new diagnosis, from a patient treated with antithyroid drugs. Receptor source: a woman aged 25-40 years with Graves disease.

The sample holds many counts of this clonotype. The chain recombines TRBV15 with TRBJ1-2, with TRBD1 matching over 10 bases. With 3 bases clipped from V and 7 bases from J, the junction kept 5 bases outside the gene matches. Germline V gene lookup returns CDR1 LNHNV and CDR2 YYDKDF (reference sequence). The CDR3 consists of 14 residues. In DNA form, the CDR3 reads TGTGCCACCAGCAGCGGGACAGGGGAACTTGGCTACACCTTC. Its translation is CATSSGTGELGYTF.

This chain joins TRBV15 and TRBJ2-1; D is undetermined. Trimming cost V 3 bases and J 9 bases, with 15 bases left between them. The CDR3 sequence is 14 residues long. Germline V gives CDR1 LNHNV, CDR2 YYDKDF (reference sequence). The CDR3 region is CATSSEVRMGEQFF. In DNA form, the CDR3 reads TGTGCCACCAGCAGCGAAGTTCGAATGGGTGAGCAGTTCTTC. Filled out from reference TRBV15 and TRBJ2-1, the complete variable domain reads DAMVIQNPRYQVTQFGKPVTLSCSQTLNHNVMYWYQQKSSQAPKLLFHYYDKDFNNEADTPDNFQSRRPNTSFCFLDIRSPGLGDTAMYLCATSSEVRMGEQFFGPGTRLTVL.

About this clonotype: A read error may explain this, as a much larger clone is one base away. The V call is TRBV20-1, the J call TRBJ2-1, with D perhaps TRBD1 (5 bases). CDR3 size: 15 residues. Germline loops: CDR1 DFQATT, CDR2 SNEGSKA (reference sequence). The V and J ends lost 2 bases and 10 bases respectively, with 21 bases between them. The chain's CDR3 is CSARLVRARAYEQFF. DNA for the CDR3: TGCAGTGCTAGATTGGTCAGGGCCCGGGCCTACGAGCAGTTCTTC.

The chain employs TRBV25-1 and TRBJ2-7; 8 bases match TRBD1. J lost 3 bases, V lost 8 bases, and 9 bases had no gene match. The CDR3 totals 14 residues. Germline lookup yields CDR1 MGHDK and CDR2 SYGVNS. CDR3: CASSLRTGNYEQYF. CDR3 nucleotides: TGTGCCAGCTCCCTCCGGACAGGGAACTACGAGCAGTACTTC.

This clonotype was counted a few times. V usage is TRBV11-3 and J usage is TRBJ2-2; 7 bases fit TRBD1. V lost 5 bases and J lost 5; bases outside the gene matches: 5. The germline V gene has CDR1 SGHNT and CDR2 YENEEA. CDR3 length: 14 amino acids. The chain's CDR3 is CASSTRQGTGELFF. CDR3 in DNA: TGTGCCAGCAGCACTAGACAGGGTACCGGGGAGCTGTTTTTT. Filled out from reference TRBV11-3 and TRBJ2-2, the complete variable domain reads EAGVVQSPRYKIIEKKQPVAFWCNPISGHNTLYWYLQNLGQGPELLIRYENEEAVDDSQLPKDRFSAERLKGVDSTLKIQPAELGDSAVYLCASSTRQGTGELFFGEGSRLTVL.

At least ten counts were recorded for this clonotype. J is TRBJ2-1 and V is TRBV6-2 or TRBV6-3; 9 bases agree with TRBD2. This CDR3 is 18 amino acids long. CDR1 and CDR2 from the germline V gene are MNHEY and SVGEGT. V was clipped by 0 bases and J by 0 bases; unmatched bases: 6. CDR3 nucleotide sequence: TGTGCCAGCAGTTACTCGCAGGTTAGCGGGAGCTCCTACAATGAGCAGTTCTTC. Its protein is CASSYSQVSGSSYNEQFF.

This clonotype has at least ten counts. The chain is built from TRBV7-9 and TRBJ2-1; 7 bases fit TRBD2. Trimming at V came to 6 bases and at J to 3 bases, leaving 11 bases not matched to a gene. The CDR3 runs to 16 residues. CDR1 is SEHNR, CDR2 FQNEAQ, per germline (reference sequence). This chain's CDR3 is CASSSAFASGYNEQFF. DNA for the CDR3: TGTGCCAGCAGTTCCGCTTTCGCTAGCGGCTACAATGAGCAGTTCTTC.

CDR3: CSARDRQRGGSNQPQHF. As DNA, the CDR3 is TGCAGTGCTAGAGACCGCCAGAGGGGGGGGAGCAATCAGCCCCAGCATTTT. The rearrangement joins TRBV20-1 to TRBJ1-5, with a weak D call TRBD1 (6 bases). V gave up 0 bases and J gave up 1 base, with 16 bases separating them. Per germline, CDR1 DFQATT and CDR2 SNEGSKA (reference sequence). CDR3 length equals 17 residues.